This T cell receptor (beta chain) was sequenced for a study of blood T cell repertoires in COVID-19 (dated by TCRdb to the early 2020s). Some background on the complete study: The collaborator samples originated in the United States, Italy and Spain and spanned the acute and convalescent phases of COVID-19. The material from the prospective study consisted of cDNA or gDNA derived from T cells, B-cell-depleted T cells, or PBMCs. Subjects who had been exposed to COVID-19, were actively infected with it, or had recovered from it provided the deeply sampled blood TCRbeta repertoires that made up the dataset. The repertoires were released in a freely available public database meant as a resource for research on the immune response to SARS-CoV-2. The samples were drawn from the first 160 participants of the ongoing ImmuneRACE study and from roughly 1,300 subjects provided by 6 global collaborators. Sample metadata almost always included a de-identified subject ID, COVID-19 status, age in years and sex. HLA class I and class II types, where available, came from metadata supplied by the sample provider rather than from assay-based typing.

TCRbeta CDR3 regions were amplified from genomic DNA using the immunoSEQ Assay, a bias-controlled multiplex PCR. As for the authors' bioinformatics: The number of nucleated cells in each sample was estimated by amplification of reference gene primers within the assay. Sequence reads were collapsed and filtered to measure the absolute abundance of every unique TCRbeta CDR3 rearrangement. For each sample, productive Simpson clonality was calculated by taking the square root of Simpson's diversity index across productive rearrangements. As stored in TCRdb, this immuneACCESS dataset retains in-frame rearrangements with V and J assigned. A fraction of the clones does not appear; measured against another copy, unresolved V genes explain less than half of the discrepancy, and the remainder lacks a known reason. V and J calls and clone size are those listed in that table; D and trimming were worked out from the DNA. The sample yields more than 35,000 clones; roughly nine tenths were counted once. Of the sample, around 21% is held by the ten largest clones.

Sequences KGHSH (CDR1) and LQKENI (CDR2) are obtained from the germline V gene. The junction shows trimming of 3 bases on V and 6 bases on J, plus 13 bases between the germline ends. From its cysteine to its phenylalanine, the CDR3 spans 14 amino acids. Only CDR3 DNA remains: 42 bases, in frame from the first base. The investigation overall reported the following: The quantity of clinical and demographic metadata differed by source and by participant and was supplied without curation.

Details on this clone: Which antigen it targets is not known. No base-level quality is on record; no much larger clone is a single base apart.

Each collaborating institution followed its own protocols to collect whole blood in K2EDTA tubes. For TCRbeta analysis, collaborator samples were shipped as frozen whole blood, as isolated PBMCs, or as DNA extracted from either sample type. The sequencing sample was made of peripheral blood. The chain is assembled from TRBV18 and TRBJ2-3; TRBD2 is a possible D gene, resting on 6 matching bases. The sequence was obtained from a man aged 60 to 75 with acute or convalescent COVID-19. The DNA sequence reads TGTGCCAGCTCACCGTCCGGAGGGTTGGATACGCAGTATTTT. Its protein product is CASSPSGGLDTQYF.